Each of the 25 T cell receptor beta chains below was sequenced from the same sample in a study of cytomegalovirus exposure and HLA in healthy donors. Only in-frame clones appear in the TCRdb table, and some are missing; sequencing was by immunoSEQ multiplex PCR. The data show some 90,000 clones, with around 96% seen just once and 0.6% to 0.95% held by the top ten. The sequenced sample was PBMCs. These TCRs come from a man aged 18 to 30 in good health and CMV-seronegative.

The V and J genes are TRBV25-1 and TRBJ2-4, with 9 bases matching TRBD1. The length of the CDR3 is 15 residues. Germline CDR1 MGHDK, CDR2 SYGVNS. V shed 4 bases and J 7 bases; nucleotides not matched to a gene: 8. CDR3 sequence: CASSGNRGRWNIQYF. The CDR3 DNA sequence: TGTGCCAGCAGTGGGAACAGGGGGCGATGGAACATTCAGTACTTC.

The chain is built from TRBV5-4 and TRBJ2-7; D is unresolved. CDR1 and CDR2 from the germline V gene are SGHNT and YYREEE (reference sequence). V was shortened by 0 bases and J by 0 bases, with 4 bases between the two germline ends. This CDR3 region has 13 residues. The CDR3 loop is CASSLGSSYEQYF. The CDR3 DNA sequence: TGTGCCAGCAGCTTGGGTAGCTCCTACGAGCAGTACTTC.

The chain has TRBV11-2 and TRBJ1-5, with D unresolved. This CDR3 is built from 13 residues. Germline lookup yields CDR1 SGHAT and CDR2 FQNNGV. V gave up 4 bases and J gave up 4 bases, with 8 bases separating them. The CDR3 sequence is CASSSRGNQPQHF. The CDR3 DNA reads as TGTGCCAGCAGCTCTCGAGGTAATCAGCCCCAGCATTTT.

The chain links TRBV9 to TRBJ2-4; TRBD2 is a possible D gene (6 bases). This CDR3 comprises 17 residues. Germline V gene lookup returns CDR1 SGDLS and CDR2 YYNGEE. V was trimmed by 3 bases and J by 0 bases, leaving 16 bases between them. For the CDR3, the DNA is TGTGCCAGCAGCGCGAGCCGGGAGCCACTAGCCAAAAACATTCAGTACTTC. This translates into CASSASREPLAKNIQYF.

The DNA of the CDR3 is TGTGCCAGCAGCCCCACCCCGTGGGGAGGCCCCCCGAGGTTCTTC. Its protein is CASSPTPWGGPPRFF. This chain joins TRBV7-2 and TRBJ2-1; possible D gene TRBD2, 6 bases. V was trimmed by 5 bases and J by 15 bases, leaving 26 bases between them. This CDR3 region has 15 residues. In germline, CDR1 is SGHTA, CDR2 FQGNSA.

The chain uses TRBV5-6 and TRBJ1-5; D is possibly TRBD1 (6 bases). Deletions cut 3 bases from V and 5 bases from J, with 9 bases between. CDR1 SGHDT and CDR2 YYEEEE come from the germline V gene. This CDR3 is built from 13 residues. CDR3: CASSSAGDQPQHF. CDR3 DNA sequence: TGTGCCAGCAGCTCAGCAGGGGATCAGCCCCAGCATTTT.

The V call is TRBV5-4, the J call TRBJ1-1; no definite D call. CDR1 and CDR2 (germline): SGHNT, YYREEE (reference sequence). V was trimmed by 4 bases and J by 2 bases, leaving 12 bases between them. CDR3 length: 14 residues. CDR3 in DNA: TGTGCCAGCAGCCAGAGGTCCCCAAACACTGAAGCTTTCTTT. This translates into CASSQRSPNTEAFF.

This rearrangement joins TRBV15 to TRBJ2-3, with 11 bases lining up with TRBD2. V was pared by 2 bases and J by 6 bases, with 7 bases of the junction left unmatched. CDR3 length: 16 amino acids. Germline values: CDR1 LNHNV, CDR2 YYDKDF (reference sequence). For the CDR3, the DNA is TGTGCCACCAGCAGAACCTCTAGCGGGAGGTGGGATACGCAGTATTTT. Its protein product is CATSRTSSGRWDTQYF.

The chain recombines TRBV9 with TRBJ2-2, with 14 bases that match TRBD2. The CDR3 loop spans 16 amino acids. In germline, CDR1 is SGDLS, CDR2 YYNGEE. V dropped 0 bases and J dropped 6; count of bases not matched to a gene: 1. The CDR3, as DNA: TGTGCCAGCAGCGTAGCGACTAGCGGGAGGGCCGGGGAGCTGTTTTTT. Translated: CASSVATSGRAGELFF.

The genes are TRBV6-6 and TRBJ2-2, with D perhaps matching TRBD1 (6 bases). Deletions cut 5 bases from V and 4 bases from J, with 17 bases between. Germline V lookup: CDR1 MNHNY, CDR2 SVGAGI (reference sequence). This CDR3 contains 16 residues. The CDR3 DNA sequence: TGTGCCAGCAGTACCCGGGACACTTCTGGCACCGGGGAGCTGTTTTTT. Translated, it gives CASSTRDTSGTGELFF.

The chain carries TRBV2 and TRBJ1-2; D possibly corresponds to TRBD1 (5 bases). Germline assignment: CDR1 SNHLY and CDR2 FYNNEI. With 5 bases removed from V and 2 bases from J, the gap between germline ends came to 9 bases. The CDR3 has 13 residues. This CDR3 reads CASSSTENYGYTF. The CDR3 DNA is TGTGCCAGCAGTTCGACAGAAAACTATGGCTACACCTTC.

V usage is TRBV5-6 and J usage is TRBJ1-4; D unresolved. Germline CDR1 SGHDT, CDR2 YYEEEE. This CDR3 has 12 residues. The ends were cut back, 2 bases at V and 5 bases at J, with 4 bases in the middle. The CDR3 DNA sequence: TGTGCCAGCAGCTTTTCAAATGAAAAACTGTTTTTT. The encoded protein is CASSFSNEKLFF.

This CDR3 is CASSWDRVAPNTEAFF. The CDR3 region has the DNA TGTGCCAGCAGTTGGGACAGGGTGGCTCCGAACACTGAAGCTTTCTTT. V usage is TRBV28 and J usage is TRBJ1-1; 9 nucleotides align to TRBD1. CDR3 length equals 16 residues. V trimming: 4 bases; J trimming: 1 base; junction bases outside the gene matches: 7. CDR1 is MDHEN and CDR2 is SYDVKM in the germline V gene.

V gene TRBV2 combines with J gene TRBJ2-5; 7 nucleotides line up with TRBD1. Per the germline V gene, CDR1 is SNHLY and CDR2 is FYNNEI. Trimming took 3 bases from V and 2 from J; bases not matched to a gene: 6. The CDR3 runs to 15 residues. The CDR3 coding sequence is TGTGCCAGCAGTGAGGGGTGGGACAGTCAAGAGACCCAGTACTTC. It translates to CASSEGWDSQETQYF.

The chain is built from TRBV5-1 and TRBJ1-1, with TRBD1 matching over 7 bases. Germline V CDR1 and CDR2: SGHRS, YFSETQ. V was clipped by 4 bases and J by 0 bases; unmatched bases: 15. This CDR3 region has 18 residues. The chain's CDR3 is CASSPSRGGAIMNTEAFF. The CDR3 DNA reads as TGCGCCAGCAGCCCTAGTAGAGGGGGCGCGATCATGAACACTGAAGCTTTCTTT.

The chain has TRBV10-3 and TRBJ1-1; TRBD1 matches at 8 bases. The V and J ends lost 4 bases and 3 bases, in that order; junction bases with no gene match: 1. Germline lookup yields CDR1 ENHRY and CDR2 SYGVKD. This CDR3 region has 13 residues. CDR3 nucleotide sequence: TGTGCCATCAGTGTGGACAGGGACACTGAAGCTTTCTTT. Protein: CAISVDRDTEAFF.

The CDR3 DNA sequence: TGTGCCAGCAGCTTGGGTGGTGGGGCGCCGCGGTTCTTC. The encoded protein is CASSLGGGAPRFF. V and J are TRBV11-3 and TRBJ2-1; a possible D gene is TRBD1 (5 bases). Trimming left V 3 bases short and J 15 bases short, with 18 bases between. Germline CDR1 and CDR2: SGHNT and YENEEA. CDR3 length: 13 residues.

This clone was observed a single time. The rearrangement links TRBV2 to TRBJ2-4; D is perhaps TRBD1 (6 bases). CDR1 and CDR2 from the germline V gene are SNHLY and FYNNEI. CDR3 length: 13 amino acids. Trimming took off 3 bases at V and 5 bases at J, with 8 bases between the two ends. Here the CDR3 reads CASSDRGENIQYF. The DNA for the CDR3 is TGTGCCAGCAGTGACAGGGGCGAAAACATTCAGTACTTC.

The chain carries TRBV7-2 and TRBJ2-5; the D gene is possibly TRBD2 (6 bases). V was shortened by 0 bases and J by 5 bases, with 10 bases between the two germline ends. CDR1 and CDR2 from the germline V gene are SGHTA and FQGNSA. The length of the CDR3 is 14 residues. CDR3 in amino acids: CASSLARGSETQYF. The CDR3 DNA is TGTGCCAGCAGCTTAGCGCGGGGTTCGGAGACCCAGTACTTC.

The chain recombines TRBV5-1 with TRBJ2-1; 13 nucleotides line up with TRBD2. The V segment lost 4 bases and the J segment 6 bases; nucleotides outside the gene matches: 4. The CDR3 has 15 residues. CDR1 and CDR2 from the germline V gene are SGHRS and YFSETQ. The CDR3 spells CASSIGLAGVNEQFF. The CDR3 nucleotides are TGCGCCAGCAGCATTGGACTAGCGGGAGTCAATGAGCAGTTCTTC.

This clone showed up just once. The chain uses TRBV4-3 and TRBJ1-2; the D gene is possibly TRBD1 (6 bases). CDR1 LGHNA and CDR2 YSLEER come from the germline V gene. V lost 0 bases and J lost 3, with 11 bases in between. This CDR3 region has 15 residues. CDR3 loop: CASSQETGSDYGYTF. CDR3 DNA sequence: TGCGCCAGCAGCCAAGAGACAGGTTCGGACTATGGCTACACCTTC.

CDR3 bases: TGTGCCAGCAGCTTAAATACGGGGGGGGATACGCAGTATTTT. Translating it yields CASSLNTGGDTQYF. The rearrangement uses TRBV7-9 and TRBJ2-3, with 8 bases that match TRBD2. This CDR3 is built from 14 residues. Germline CDR1 SEHNR, CDR2 FQNEAQ (reference sequence). V lost 2 bases and J lost 6; bases outside the gene matches: 4.

A single count supports this clone. This chain links TRBV5-1 with TRBJ2-6, with D perhaps TRBD1 (6 bases). Germline loops: CDR1 SGHRS, CDR2 YFSETQ. The germline V and J ends were trimmed by 9 bases and 0 bases, with 22 bases remaining between them. The CDR3 extends over 18 amino acids. The CDR3 spells CATRPEPGHPSGANVLTF. DNA for the CDR3: TGCGCCACCCGACCTGAGCCGGGACACCCCTCTGGGGCCAACGTCCTGACTTTC.

This clone turned up a few times. The rearrangement uses TRBV7-9 and TRBJ2-5; TRBD1 matches at 10 bases. The CDR3 sequence is 16 residues long. The V gene's germline CDR1 is SEHNR and CDR2 FQNEAQ (reference sequence). V shed 1 base, J shed 4 bases, and the junction held 6 bases outside the gene matches. This chain's CDR3 is CASSLVGDRGGETQYF. The CDR3 nucleotides read TGTGCCAGCAGCTTAGTCGGGGACAGGGGAGGAGAGACCCAGTACTTC.

The gene calls are TRBV12-5 and TRBJ1-5, with 9 bases that match TRBD1. CDR3 size: 15 residues. CDR1 and CDR2 (germline): LGHNT, FRNRAP. The V and J ends lost 1 base and 5 bases, in that order; junction bases with no gene match: 3. As DNA, the CDR3 is TGTGCTAGTGGTTTGGCCGACAGGGGGGATCAGCCCCAGCATTTT. Encoded protein: CASGLADRGDQPQHF. The variable domain in full, with the rest retrieved from reference TRBV12-5 and TRBJ1-5, is DARVTQTPRHKVTEMGQEVTMRCQPILGHNTVFWYRQTMMQGLELLAYFRNRAPLDDSGMPKDRFSAEMPDATLATLKIQPSEPRDSAVYFCASGLADRGDQPQHFGDGTRLSIL.